These 3 T cell receptor beta chains originate from one sample sequenced in a study of cytomegalovirus exposure and HLA in healthy donors. Assay: immunoSEQ multiplex PCR; the TCRdb copy retains only in-frame clones and omits some. The sample includes tens of thousands of clones, about four fifths of them seen just once. Sequenced sample: PBMCs. These receptors were collected from a woman younger than 35 in good health and CMV-seropositive.

The genes are TRBV28 and TRBJ2-4; D might be TRBD1 (5 bases). The CDR3 covers 13 residues. Germline CDR1 is MDHEN and CDR2 is SYDVKM. The V and J ends lost 8 bases and 8 bases respectively, with 16 bases between them. This CDR3 reads CASGKGLRDIQYF. CDR3 in DNA: TGTGCCAGCGGTAAGGGGCTAAGGGACATTCAGTACTTC. Full variable domain (missing parts from reference TRBV28 and TRBJ2-4): DVKVTQSSRYLVKRTGEKVFLECVQDMDHENMFWYRQDPGLGLRLIYFSYDVKMKEKGDIPEGYSVSREKKERFSLILESASTNQTSMYLCASGKGLRDIQYFGAGTRLSVL.

The chain carries TRBV6-5 and TRBJ2-7; unclear D gene. Trimming removed 0 bases at V and 2 bases at J, with 11 bases between. Germline values: CDR1 MNHEY, CDR2 SVGAGI. The CDR3 is made up of 15 amino acids. Here the CDR3 DNA reads TGTGCCAGCAGTTACTCCAAGAGCGATCCCTACGAGCAGTACTTC. This gives the protein CASSYSKSDPYEQYF.

The J gene is TRBJ2-4, the V gene TRBV20-1; no firm D call. The V end was cut by 4 bases, the J end by 5 bases, with 6 bases between. The CDR3 length is 11 residues. CDR1 is DFQATT and CDR2 is SNEGSKA in the germline V gene (reference sequence). The CDR3 region has the DNA TGCAGTGCTAAACTCCAAAACATTCAGTACTTC. Its protein is CSAKLQNIQYF.